The 10 T cell receptor beta chains below come from one sample, sequenced in a study of regulatory T cells in long-lasting Graves disease. Time point described: newly diagnosed GD, antithyroid drugs for less than 3 months. Following extraction of RNA from PBMCs, that RNA was used to make the TCR library. Arm-PCR of CDR3 regions and iRepertoire HTBI primers were the basis on which TCR beta libraries were built. From the multiplex PCR reads, TCRdb called clonotypes with MiXCR, one entry per CDR3 protein. The data hold just over 600,000 distinct CDR3 sequences, with around 15% observed a single time. These sequences were also reported in another study, on T cells in Graves' hyperthyroidism and ophthalmopathy.

The sample was peripheral blood mononuclear cells (PBMCs), taken at new diagnosis, from a patient treated with antithyroid drugs. Receptors originate from a woman in her 30s with Graves disease.

This clonotype was counted ten times or more. The rearrangement links TRBV12-3 or TRBV12-4 to TRBJ2-1; TRBD2 aligns across 7 bases. V was pared by 6 bases and J by 8 bases, with 13 bases of the junction left unmatched. The CDR3 totals 15 residues. The CDR3 nucleotides are TGTGCCAGCAGCACCGGGGACCCGGGAGGCGATGAGCAGTTCTTC. Protein product: CASSTGDPGGDEQFF.

There are a few counts of this clonotype. V usage is TRBV6-2 or TRBV6-3 and J usage is TRBJ2-1, with a weak D call TRBD1 (6 bases). Germline CDR1 reads MNHEY; CDR2 reads SVGEGT. The V and J ends lost 5 bases and 4 bases respectively, with 15 bases between them. This CDR3 comprises 15 residues. The DNA of the CDR3 is TGTGCCAGCAGTACCCCCCAGGGGCCATACAATGAGCAGTTCTTC. Amino acid sequence: CASSTPQGPYNEQFF.

This clonotype was seen repeatedly, ten times or more. This sequence joins TRBV27 and TRBJ2-3, with D unresolved. The CDR3 length is 16 residues. Germline CDR1 and CDR2: MNHEY and SMNVEV (reference sequence). Trimming took off 2 bases at V and 0 bases at J, with 12 bases between the two ends. CDR3 region: CASSLRFGSSTDTQYF. Written as DNA, the CDR3 is TGTGCCAGCAGTTTAAGGTTCGGATCTAGCACAGATACGCAGTATTTT.

In its sample, this clonotype was seen many times. This rearrangement joins TRBV28 to TRBJ2-2, with TRBD2 matching 8 bases. Losses at the gene ends were 2 bases for V and 0 bases for J; bases not matched to a gene: 11. Germline CDR1 and CDR2: MDHEN and SYDVKM. CDR3 length: 19 residues. CDR3 loop: CASSLLPGIAGPNTGELFF. CDR3 nucleotides: TGTGCCAGCAGTTTACTCCCCGGGATAGCGGGACCGAACACCGGGGAGCTGTTTTTT.

This clonotype was seen repeatedly, ten times or more. The chain recombines TRBV12-3 or TRBV12-4 with TRBJ1-5; no clear D. V gave up 3 bases and J gave up 0 bases, with 9 bases separating them. The CDR3 runs 15 residues. CDR3 nucleotides: TGTGCCAGCAGTTTTAGCGAAAATAGCAATCAGCCCCAGCATTTT. Its protein is CASSFSENSNQPQHF.

This clonotype was found many times. This sequence joins TRBV28 and TRBJ2-1; 7 bases align to TRBD2. Germline CDR1 is MDHEN and CDR2 is SYDVKM. The CDR3 is made up of 16 amino acids. With V trimmed by 6 bases and J by 1 base, 9 bases remained unmatched. CDR3 nucleotide sequence: TGTGCCAGCAGGGCAAGCGGGACCCCTTCCTACAATGAGCAGTTCTTC. It translates to CASRASGTPSYNEQFF.

In its sample, this clonotype was seen a few times. The CDR3 is CSARDRRGTSGVIYEQYF. DNA of the CDR3: TGCAGTGCTAGAGATCGGAGGGGGACTAGCGGGGTTATCTACGAGCAGTACTTC. The chain uses TRBV20-1 and TRBJ2-7, with 13 bases matching TRBD2. The ends lost 0 bases at V and 3 bases at J; junction bases unmatched: 11. The CDR3 length is 18 residues. From germline, CDR1 is DFQATT and CDR2 SNEGSKA (reference sequence).

The rearrangement links TRBV25-1 to TRBJ1-3; 7 bases match TRBD1. This CDR3 region has 15 residues. CDR1 and CDR2 (germline): MGHDK, SYGVNS. Trimming at V came to 5 bases and at J to 4 bases, leaving 8 bases not matched to a gene. The CDR3 DNA is TGTGCCAGCAGTTTCAACAGGGGAACAGGAAACACCATATATTTT. This sequence encodes CASSFNRGTGNTIYF.

This clonotype was found a few times. This chain connects TRBV27 to TRBJ1-2; possibly TRBD1 for D (6 bases). There are 16 residues in the CDR3. The germline gives CDR1 MNHEY, CDR2 SMNVEV (reference sequence). V was trimmed by 4 bases and J by 7 bases, leaving 22 bases between them. CDR3 region: CASSSGWGTLQSGYTF. As DNA, the CDR3 is TGTGCCAGCAGTTCCGGGTGGGGGACACTCCAGTCTGGCTACACCTTC.

The chain employs TRBV29-1 and TRBJ2-7; TRBD2 might be the D (6 bases). CDR1 SQVTM and CDR2 ANQGSEA come from the germline V gene. This CDR3 spans 11 amino acids. The V end lost 7 bases, the J end lost 6 bases, and 13 bases lay between the germline ends. The chain's CDR3 is CSAGGPPEQYF. The CDR3 coding sequence is TGCAGCGCCGGAGGGCCCCCCGAGCAGTACTTC.